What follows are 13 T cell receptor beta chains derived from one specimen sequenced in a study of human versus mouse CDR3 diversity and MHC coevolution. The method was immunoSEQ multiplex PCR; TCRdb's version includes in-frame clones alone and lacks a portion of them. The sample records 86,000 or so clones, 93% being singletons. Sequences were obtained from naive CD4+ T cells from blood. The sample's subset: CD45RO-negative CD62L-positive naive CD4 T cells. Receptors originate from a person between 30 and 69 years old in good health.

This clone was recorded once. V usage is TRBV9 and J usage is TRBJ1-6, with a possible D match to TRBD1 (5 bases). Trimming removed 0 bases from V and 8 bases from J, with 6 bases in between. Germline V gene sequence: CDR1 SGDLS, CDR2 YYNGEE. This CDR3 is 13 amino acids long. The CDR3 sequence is CASSVETDSPLHF. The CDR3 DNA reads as TGTGCCAGCAGCGTAGAGACAGATTCACCCCTCCACTTT.

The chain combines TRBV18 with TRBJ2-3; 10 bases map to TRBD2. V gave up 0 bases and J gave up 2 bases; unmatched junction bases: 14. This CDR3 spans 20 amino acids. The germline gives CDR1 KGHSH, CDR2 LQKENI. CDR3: CASSPPTSGGADRYTDTQYF. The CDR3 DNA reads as TGTGCCAGCTCACCACCGACCAGCGGGGGGGCCGATCGTTACACAGATACGCAGTATTTT.

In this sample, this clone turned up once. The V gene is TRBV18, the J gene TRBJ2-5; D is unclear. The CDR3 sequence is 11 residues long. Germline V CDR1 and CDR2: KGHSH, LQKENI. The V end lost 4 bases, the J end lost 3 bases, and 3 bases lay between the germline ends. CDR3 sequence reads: CASSLEETQYF. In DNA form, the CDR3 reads TGTGCCAGCTCACTAGAAGAGACCCAGTACTTC.

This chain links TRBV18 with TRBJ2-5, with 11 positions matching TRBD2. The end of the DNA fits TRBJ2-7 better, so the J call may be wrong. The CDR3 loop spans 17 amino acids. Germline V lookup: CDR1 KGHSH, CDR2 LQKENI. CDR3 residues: CASSLTLSGRVPYEQYF. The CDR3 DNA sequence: TGTGCCAGCTCACTTACCCTTAGCGGGAGGGTTCCCTACGAGCAGTACTTC.

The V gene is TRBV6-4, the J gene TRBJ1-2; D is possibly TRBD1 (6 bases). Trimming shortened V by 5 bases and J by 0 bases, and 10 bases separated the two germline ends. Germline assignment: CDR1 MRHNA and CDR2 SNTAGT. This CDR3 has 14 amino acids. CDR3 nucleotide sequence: TGTGCCAGCAGTACCGGGACAACTAACTATGGCTACACCTTC. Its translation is CASSTGTTNYGYTF.

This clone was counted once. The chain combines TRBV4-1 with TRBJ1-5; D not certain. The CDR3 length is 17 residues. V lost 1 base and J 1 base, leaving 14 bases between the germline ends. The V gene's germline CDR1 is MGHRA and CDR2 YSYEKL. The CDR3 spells CASSQVRTPRSNQPQHF. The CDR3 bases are TGCGCCAGCAGCCAAGTGAGGACTCCCCGAAGCAATCAGCCCCAGCATTTT.

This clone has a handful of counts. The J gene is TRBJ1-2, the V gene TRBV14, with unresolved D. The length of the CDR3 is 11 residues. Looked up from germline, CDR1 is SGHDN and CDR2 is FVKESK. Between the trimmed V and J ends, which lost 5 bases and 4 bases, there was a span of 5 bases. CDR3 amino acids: CASSAVYGYTF. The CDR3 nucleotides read TGTGCCAGCAGCGCAGTCTATGGCTACACCTTC.

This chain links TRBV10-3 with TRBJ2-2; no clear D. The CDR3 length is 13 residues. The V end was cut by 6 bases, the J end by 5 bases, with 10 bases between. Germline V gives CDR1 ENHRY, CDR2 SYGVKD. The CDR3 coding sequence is TGTGCCATCAGGACCCACGGGACCGGGGAGCTGTTTTTT. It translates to CAIRTHGTGELFF.

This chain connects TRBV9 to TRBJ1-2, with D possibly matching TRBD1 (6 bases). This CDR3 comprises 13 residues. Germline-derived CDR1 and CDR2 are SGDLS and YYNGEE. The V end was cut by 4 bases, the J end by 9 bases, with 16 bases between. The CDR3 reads CASSPGGGLSYTF. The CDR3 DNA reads TGTGCCAGCAGCCCCGGGGGGGGGCTAAGCTACACCTTC.

The CDR3 here is CASSLRSQGDSPLHF. CDR3 bases: TGTGCCAGCAGCTTAAGGTCGCAGGGGGATTCACCCCTCCACTTT. The rearrangement links TRBV7-3 to TRBJ1-6, with TRBD1 matching over 7 bases. There are 15 residues in the CDR3. V lost 1 base and J lost 8; bases outside the gene matches: 5. From germline, CDR1 is SGHTA and CDR2 FQGTGA. Full variable domain (missing parts from reference TRBV7-3 and TRBJ1-6): GAGVSQTPSNKVTEKGKYVELRCDPISGHTALYWYRQSLGQGPEFLIYFQGTGAADDSGLPNDRFFAVRPEGSVSTLKIQRTERGDSAVYLCASSLRSQGDSPLHFGNGTRLTVT.

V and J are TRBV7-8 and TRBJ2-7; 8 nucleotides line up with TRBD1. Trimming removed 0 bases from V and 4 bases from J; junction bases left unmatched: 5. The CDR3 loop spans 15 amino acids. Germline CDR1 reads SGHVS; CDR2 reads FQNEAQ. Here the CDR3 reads CASSLAKGQGYEQYF. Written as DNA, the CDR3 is TGTGCCAGCAGCTTAGCGAAAGGACAGGGATACGAGCAGTACTTC.

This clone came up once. CDR3 in amino acids: CASSGQDHYGYTF. CDR3 nucleotide sequence: TGTGCCAGCAGTGGACAGGACCACTATGGCTACACCTTC. The chain uses TRBV6-5 and TRBJ1-2, with 7 nucleotides matching TRBD1. Germline V CDR1 and CDR2: MNHEY, SVGAGI. After removal of 5 bases from V and 3 bases from J, the junction contained 3 bases not matched to a gene. The CDR3 sequence is 13 residues long.

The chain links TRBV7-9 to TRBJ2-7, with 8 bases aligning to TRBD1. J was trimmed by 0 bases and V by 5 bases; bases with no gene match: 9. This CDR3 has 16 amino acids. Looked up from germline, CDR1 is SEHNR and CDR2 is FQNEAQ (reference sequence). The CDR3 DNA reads TGTGCCAGCAGCACCCGTGGACAGGGCAACTCCTACGAGCAGTACTTC. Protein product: CASSTRGQGNSYEQYF.